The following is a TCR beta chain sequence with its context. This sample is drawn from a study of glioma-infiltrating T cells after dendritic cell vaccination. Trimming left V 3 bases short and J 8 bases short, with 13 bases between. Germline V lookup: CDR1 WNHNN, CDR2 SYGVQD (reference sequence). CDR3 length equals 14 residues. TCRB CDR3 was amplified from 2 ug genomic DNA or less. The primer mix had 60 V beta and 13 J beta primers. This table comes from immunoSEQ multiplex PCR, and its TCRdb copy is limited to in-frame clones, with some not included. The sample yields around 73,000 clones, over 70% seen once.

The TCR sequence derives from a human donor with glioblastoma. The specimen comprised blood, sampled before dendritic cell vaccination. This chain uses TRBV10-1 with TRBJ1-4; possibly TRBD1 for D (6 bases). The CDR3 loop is CASSDGRGNEKLFF. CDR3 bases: TGCGCCAGCAGTGATGGAAGGGGGAACGAAAAACTGTTTTTT.